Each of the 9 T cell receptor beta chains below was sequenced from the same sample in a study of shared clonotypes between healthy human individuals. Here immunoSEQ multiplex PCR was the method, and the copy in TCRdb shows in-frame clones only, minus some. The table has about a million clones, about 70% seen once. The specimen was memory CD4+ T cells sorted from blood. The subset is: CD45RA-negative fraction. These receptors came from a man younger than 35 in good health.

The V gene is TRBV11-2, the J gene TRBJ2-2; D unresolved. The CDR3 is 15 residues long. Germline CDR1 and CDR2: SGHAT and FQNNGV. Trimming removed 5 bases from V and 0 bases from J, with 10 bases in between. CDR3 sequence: CASSPWAANTGELFF. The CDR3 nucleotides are TGTGCCAGCAGCCCTTGGGCGGCGAACACCGGGGAGCTGTTTTTT. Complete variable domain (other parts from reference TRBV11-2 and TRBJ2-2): EAGVAQSPRYKIIEKRQSVAFWCNPISGHATLYWYQQILGQGPKLLIQFQNNGVVDDSQLPKDRFSAERLKGVDSTLKIQPAKLEDSAVYLCASSPWAANTGELFFGEGSRLTVL.

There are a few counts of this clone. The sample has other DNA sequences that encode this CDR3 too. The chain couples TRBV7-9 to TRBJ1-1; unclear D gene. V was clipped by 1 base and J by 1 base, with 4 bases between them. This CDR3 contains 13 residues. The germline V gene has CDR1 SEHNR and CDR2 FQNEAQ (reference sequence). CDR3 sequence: CASSLDSNTEAFF. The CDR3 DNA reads TGTGCCAGCAGCTTAGATTCGAACACTGAAGCTTTCTTT. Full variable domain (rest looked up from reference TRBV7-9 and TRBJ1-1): DTGVSQNPRHKITKRGQNVTFRCDPISEHNRLYWYRQTLGQGPEFLTYFQNEAQLEKSRLLSDRFSAERPKGSFSTLEIQRTEQGDSAMYLCASSLDSNTEAFFGQGTRLTVV.

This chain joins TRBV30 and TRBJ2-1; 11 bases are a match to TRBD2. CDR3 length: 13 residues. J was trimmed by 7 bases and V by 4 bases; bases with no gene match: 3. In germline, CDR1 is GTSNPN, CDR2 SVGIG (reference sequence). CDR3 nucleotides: TGTGCCTGGACTAGCGGGGGGCTTAATGAGCAGTTCTTC. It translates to CAWTSGGLNEQFF.

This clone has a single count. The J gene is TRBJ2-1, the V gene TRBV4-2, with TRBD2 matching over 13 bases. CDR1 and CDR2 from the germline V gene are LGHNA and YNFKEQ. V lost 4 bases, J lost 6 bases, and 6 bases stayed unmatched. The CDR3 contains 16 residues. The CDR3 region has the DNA TGTGCCAGCAGCCCACTAGCGGGGGGGCCCTCCAATGAGCAGTTCTTC. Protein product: CASSPLAGGPSNEQFF.

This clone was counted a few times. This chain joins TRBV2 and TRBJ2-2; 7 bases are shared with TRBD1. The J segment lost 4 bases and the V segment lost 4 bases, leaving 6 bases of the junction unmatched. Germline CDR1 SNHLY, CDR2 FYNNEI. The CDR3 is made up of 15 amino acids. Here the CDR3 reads CASSVARGLTGELFF. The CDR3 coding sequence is TGTGCCAGCAGTGTTGCGAGGGGGCTCACCGGGGAGCTGTTTTTT.

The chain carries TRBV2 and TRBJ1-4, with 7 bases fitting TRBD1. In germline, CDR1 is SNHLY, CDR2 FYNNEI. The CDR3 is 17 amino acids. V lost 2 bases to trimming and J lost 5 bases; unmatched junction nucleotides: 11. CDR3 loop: CASSEFGGQVPNEKLFF. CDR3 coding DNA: TGTGCCAGCAGTGAATTTGGAGGACAGGTGCCCAATGAAAAACTGTTTTTT.

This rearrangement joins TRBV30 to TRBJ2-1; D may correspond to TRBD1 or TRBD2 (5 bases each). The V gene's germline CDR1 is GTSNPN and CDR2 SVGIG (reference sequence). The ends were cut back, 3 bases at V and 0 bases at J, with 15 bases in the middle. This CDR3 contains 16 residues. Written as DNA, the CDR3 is TGTGCCTGGAGCCCACCGGGGACGTACTCCTACAATGAGCAGTTCTTC. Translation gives CAWSPPGTYSYNEQFF.

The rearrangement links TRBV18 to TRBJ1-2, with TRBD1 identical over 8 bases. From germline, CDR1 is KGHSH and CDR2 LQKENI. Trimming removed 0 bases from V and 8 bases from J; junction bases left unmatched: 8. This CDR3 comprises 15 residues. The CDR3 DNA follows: TGTGCCAGCTCACCACCGGGCCCGACAGGGGACGGCTACACCTTC. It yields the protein CASSPPGPTGDGYTF.

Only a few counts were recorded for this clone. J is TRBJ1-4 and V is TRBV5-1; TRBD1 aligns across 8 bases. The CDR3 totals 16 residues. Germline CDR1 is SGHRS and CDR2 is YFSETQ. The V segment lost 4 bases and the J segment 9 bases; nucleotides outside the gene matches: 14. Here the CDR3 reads CASSPGDWTGSKKLFF. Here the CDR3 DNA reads TGCGCCAGCAGCCCTGGAGATTGGACAGGGTCCAAAAAACTGTTTTTT.